This T cell receptor (beta chain) was captured by sequencing in a study of T cell repertoires in cytomegalovirus infection. Findings and limits, study-wide: Cumulative public TCR beta family frequency identified CMV carriers with the relevant HLA. The study found HLA-C-restricted CMV-specific TCR beta clonotypes dominating the ex vivo response.

Per germline, CDR1 SGHTA and CDR2 FQGNSA. Between the trimmed V and J ends, which lost 5 bases and 12 bases, there was a span of 19 bases. The CDR3 runs to 14 residues. TCRdb called the reads again in MiXCR, with one record for every CDR3 protein. The data show about 260,000 distinct CDR3 sequences, with approximately 9.2% seen just once and around 16% held by the top ten. In this sample, this clonotype turned up many times. Its antigen is undetermined. The rearrangement uses TRBV7-2 and TRBJ1-4, with D possibly matching TRBD1 (5 bases). Sample: PBMCs. This TCR was recovered from a human donor in good health (CMV status not recorded). Some clones in this sample may be carry-over from other donors' samples. The DNA for the CDR3 is TGTGCCAGCAGCCAAAGCCGGGGCTTCAGGGAACTGTTTTTT. This codes for CASSQSRGFRELFF.